This TCR beta chain emerged from a study of T cell changes during pregnancy in multiple sclerosis. Profiling relied on immunoSEQ multiplex PCR, and the TCRdb table lists in-frame clones only, not all of them. The sample lists around 39,000 clones; 80% to 95% were seen once. The germline gives CDR1 SGHVS, CDR2 FQNEAQ. The CDR3 has 14 residues. J gave up 1 base and V 5 bases, and 3 bases lay outside the gene matches. The gene calls are TRBV7-8 and TRBJ2-5, with 8 nucleotides matching TRBD2. The sequence was obtained from a female donor in good health, enrolled as a control in a pregnancy study. The sample consisted of CD4+ T cells from peripheral blood mononuclear cells, taken in the third trimester of pregnancy. The CDR3 coding sequence is TGTGCCAGCAGCGTCGGGGGGGCCCAAGAGACCCAGTACTTC. Translation: CASSVGGAQETQYF.